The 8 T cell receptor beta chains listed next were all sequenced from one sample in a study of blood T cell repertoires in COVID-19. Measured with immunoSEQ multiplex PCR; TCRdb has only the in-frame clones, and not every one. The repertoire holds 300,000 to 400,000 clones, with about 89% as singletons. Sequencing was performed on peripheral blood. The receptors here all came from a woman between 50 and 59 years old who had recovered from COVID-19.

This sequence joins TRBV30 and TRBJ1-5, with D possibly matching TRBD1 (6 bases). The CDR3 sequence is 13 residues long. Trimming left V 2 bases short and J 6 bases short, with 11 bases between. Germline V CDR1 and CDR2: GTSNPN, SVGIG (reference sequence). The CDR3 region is CAWSSGGGQPQHF. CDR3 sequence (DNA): TGTGCCTGGAGTAGCGGGGGCGGTCAGCCCCAGCATTTT.

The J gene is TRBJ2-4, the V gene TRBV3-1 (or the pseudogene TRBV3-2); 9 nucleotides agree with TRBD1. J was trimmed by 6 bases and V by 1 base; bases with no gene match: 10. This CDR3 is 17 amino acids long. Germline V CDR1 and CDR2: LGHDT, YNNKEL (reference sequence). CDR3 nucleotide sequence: TGTGCCAGCAGCCAAGGCACAGGGGGCAGGTCTGGAAACATTCAGTACTTC. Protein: CASSQGTGGRSGNIQYF.

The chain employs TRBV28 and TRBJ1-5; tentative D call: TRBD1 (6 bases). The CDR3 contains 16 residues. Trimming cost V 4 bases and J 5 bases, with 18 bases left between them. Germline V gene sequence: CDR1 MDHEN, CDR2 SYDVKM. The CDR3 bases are TGTGCCAGCAGTTCTAGGTTGGACAGACTCGATCAGCCCCAGCATTTT. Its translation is CASSSRLDRLDQPQHF.

Here the CDR3 DNA reads TGCAGTGCTGGCAATCCCGGGGAGCTGTTTTTT. This codes for CSAGNPGELFF. The V call is TRBV20-1, the J call TRBJ2-2; no firm D call. The CDR3 totals 11 residues. Germline V lookup: CDR1 DFQATT, CDR2 SNEGSKA (reference sequence). Trimming cost V 5 bases and J 6 bases, with 7 bases left between them.

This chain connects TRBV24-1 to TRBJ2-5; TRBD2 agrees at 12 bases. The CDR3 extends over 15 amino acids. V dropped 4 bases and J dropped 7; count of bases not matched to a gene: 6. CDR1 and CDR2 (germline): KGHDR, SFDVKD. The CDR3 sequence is CATSDRTSGALTQYF. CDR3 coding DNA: TGTGCCACCAGTGACCGGACTAGCGGGGCCCTGACCCAGTACTTC.

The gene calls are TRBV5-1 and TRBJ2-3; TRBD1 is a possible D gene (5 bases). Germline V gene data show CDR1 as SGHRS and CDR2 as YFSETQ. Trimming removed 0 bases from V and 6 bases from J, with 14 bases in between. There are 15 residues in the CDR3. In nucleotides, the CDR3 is TGCGCCAGCAGCTTGGCGGTGGGGCAGTCGGATACGCAGTATTTT. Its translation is CASSLAVGQSDTQYF. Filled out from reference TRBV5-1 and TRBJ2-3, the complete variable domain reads KAGVTQTPRYLIKTRGQQVTLSCSPISGHRSVSWYQQTPGQGLQFLFEYFSETQRNKGNFPGRFSGRQFSNSRSEMNVSTLELGDSALYLCASSLAVGQSDTQYFGPGTRLTVL.

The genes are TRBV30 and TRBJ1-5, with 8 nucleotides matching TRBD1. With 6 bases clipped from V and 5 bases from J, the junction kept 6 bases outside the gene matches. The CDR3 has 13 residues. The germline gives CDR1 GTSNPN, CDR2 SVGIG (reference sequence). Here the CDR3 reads CACGDRTDQPQHF. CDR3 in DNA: TGTGCCTGTGGGGACAGGACTGATCAGCCCCAGCATTTT.

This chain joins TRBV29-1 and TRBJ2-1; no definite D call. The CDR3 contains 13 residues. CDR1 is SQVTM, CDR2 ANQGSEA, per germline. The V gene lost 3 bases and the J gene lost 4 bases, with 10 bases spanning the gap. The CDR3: CSVEIQPYNEQFF. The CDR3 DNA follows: TGCAGCGTTGAGATACAGCCATACAATGAGCAGTTCTTC.